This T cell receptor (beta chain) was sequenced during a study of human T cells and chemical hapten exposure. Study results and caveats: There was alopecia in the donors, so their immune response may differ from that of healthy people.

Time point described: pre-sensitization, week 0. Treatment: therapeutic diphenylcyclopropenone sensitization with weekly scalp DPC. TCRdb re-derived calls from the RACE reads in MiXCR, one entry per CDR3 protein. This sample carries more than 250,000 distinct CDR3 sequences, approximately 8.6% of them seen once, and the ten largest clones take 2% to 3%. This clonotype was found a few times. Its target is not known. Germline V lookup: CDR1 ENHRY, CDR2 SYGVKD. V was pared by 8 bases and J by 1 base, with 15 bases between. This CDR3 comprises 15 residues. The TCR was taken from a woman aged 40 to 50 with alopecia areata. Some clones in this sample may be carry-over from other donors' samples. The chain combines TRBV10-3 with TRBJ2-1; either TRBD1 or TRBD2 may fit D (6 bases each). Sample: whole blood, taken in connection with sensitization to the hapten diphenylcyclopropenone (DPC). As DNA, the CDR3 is TGTGCCATCTCCCGGGGGCTTGTGTCCTACAATGAGCAGTTCTTC. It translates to CAISRGLVSYNEQFF.